Below, 28 T cell receptor beta chains from the same sample are listed, as sequenced in a study of blood T cell repertoires in COVID-19. TCRdb's table, derived via immunoSEQ multiplex PCR, lists solely in-frame clones and lacks some. The data hold over 150,000 clones, with over 70% observed a single time. Sequenced material: peripheral blood. Receptor source: a woman aged 40 to 50 with COVID-19, enrolled during active disease.

This chain links TRBV7-9 with TRBJ2-7; TRBD2 agrees at 9 bases. The J segment lost 2 bases and the V segment lost 1 base, leaving 3 bases of the junction unmatched. The CDR3 is made up of 15 amino acids. The germline CDR1 and CDR2 sequences are SEHNR and FQNEAQ (reference sequence). CDR3 sequence: CASSLEGGGAYEQYF. CDR3 DNA sequence: TGTGCCAGCAGCTTAGAAGGCGGGGGGGCCTACGAGCAGTACTTC.

This clone was detected only a few times. The chain links TRBV3-1 (or the pseudogene TRBV3-2) to TRBJ1-1; TRBD1 is a possible D gene (6 bases). The germline V gene has CDR1 LGHDT and CDR2 YNNKEL (reference sequence). CDR3 length equals 14 residues. V was clipped by 3 bases and J by 5 bases, with 13 bases between them. CDR3 bases: TGTGCCAGCAGCCAGAAGGGCAGGGGTACTGAAGCTTTCTTT. Translated, it gives CASSQKGRGTEAFF.

The rearrangement uses TRBV19 and TRBJ2-7; 10 bases align to TRBD2. V lost 5 bases and J lost 7; bases outside the gene matches: 11. The CDR3 has 15 residues. Germline V gene lookup returns CDR1 LNHDA and CDR2 SQIVND (reference sequence). The CDR3 DNA sequence: TGTGCCAGTAGTCCCCAAGCGGGAGGGACTTGGGAGCAGTACTTC. It specifies CASSPQAGGTWEQYF.

The chain joins TRBV9 to TRBJ2-1; D is unclear. V lost 1 base, J lost 5 bases, and 7 bases lay in between. The CDR3 extends over 13 amino acids. Germline CDR1 SGDLS, CDR2 YYNGEE. The CDR3 loop reads CASSVRQDNEQFF. The CDR3 DNA reads TGTGCCAGCAGCGTAAGGCAGGACAATGAGCAGTTCTTC.

This clone has more than one count but fewer than ten. V and J are TRBV5-8 and TRBJ1-6, with D maybe TRBD1 (5 bases). The CDR3 is 13 amino acids. The germline V gene encodes CDR1 SGHTS and CDR2 YDEGEE. V was clipped by 2 bases and J by 8 bases, with 8 bases between them. In DNA form, the CDR3 reads TGTGCCAGCAGCTTCGGGACTTATTCACCCCTCCACTTT. Translated, it gives CASSFGTYSPLHF.

The J gene is TRBJ1-2, the V gene TRBV7-3; 7 nucleotides match TRBD1. Germline CDR1 reads SGHTA; CDR2 reads FQGTGA. The CDR3 totals 14 residues. The V gene end was trimmed by 1 base and the J gene end by 8 bases; junction bases not matched to a gene: 7. This CDR3 is CASSLIGGGQGYTF. CDR3 DNA sequence: TGTGCCAGCAGCTTAATAGGGGGCGGGCAGGGCTACACCTTC.

The chain couples TRBV6-6 to TRBJ2-5, with D possibly TRBD2 on 6 matching bases. CDR1 is MNHNY, CDR2 SVGAGI, per germline (reference sequence). Trimming stripped 7 bases from V and 5 bases from J, with 14 bases between. This CDR3 has 13 residues. The CDR3 spells CASNLARGETQYF. The CDR3 DNA reads TGTGCCAGCAATCTAGCGAGAGGGGAGACCCAGTACTTC.

This clone was detected a few times. The chain has TRBV24-1 and TRBJ1-4, with 8 bases lining up with TRBD1. The CDR3 runs 14 residues. V trimming: 7 bases; J trimming: 7 bases; junction bases outside the gene matches: 7. Germline CDR1 KGHDR, CDR2 SFDVKD. CDR3 in amino acids: CATSQTGEGEKLFF. DNA of the CDR3: TGTGCCACCAGCCAGACAGGGGAGGGTGAAAAACTGTTTTTT.

Concerning this clone: The same CDR3 can be traced to other DNA sequences in this sample. The rearrangement joins TRBV18 to TRBJ1-1; D might be TRBD1 (6 bases). V gave up 3 bases and J gave up 1 base, with 9 bases separating them. Germline V gene lookup returns CDR1 KGHSH and CDR2 LQKENI. The CDR3 is 14 amino acids. This chain's CDR3 is CASSPKTGNTEAFF. The CDR3 region has the DNA TGTGCCAGCTCACCGAAGACAGGGAACACTGAAGCTTTCTTT.

The genes are TRBV30 and TRBJ1-2; D not resolved. The CDR3 extends over 15 amino acids. The germline gives CDR1 GTSNPN, CDR2 SVGIG (reference sequence). Deletions cut 4 bases from V and 4 bases from J, with 19 bases between. The CDR3 spells CAWNPPNSPGYGYTF. The CDR3 DNA reads TGTGCCTGGAATCCGCCCAACTCTCCTGGCTATGGCTACACCTTC. The entire variable domain, with the rest obtained from reference TRBV30 and TRBJ1-2, is as follows: SQTIHQWPATLVQPVGSPLSLECTVEGTSNPNLYWYRQAAGRGLQLLFYSVGIGQISSEVPQNLSASRPQDRQFILSSKKLLLSDSGFYLCAWNPPNSPGYGYTFGSGTRLTVV.

The chain carries TRBV6-5 and TRBJ1-1; D may be TRBD1 (6 bases). The germline V and J ends were trimmed by 6 bases and 7 bases, with 12 bases remaining between them. The V gene's germline CDR1 is MNHEY and CDR2 SVGAGI. The length of the CDR3 is 12 residues. DNA for the CDR3: TGTGCCAGCAGCCTACAGGGTTATGAAGCTTTCTTT. This sequence encodes CASSLQGYEAFF.

The rearrangement uses TRBV9 and TRBJ2-1; D gene ambiguous. Deletions cut 4 bases from V and 0 bases from J, with 14 bases between. The germline gives CDR1 SGDLS, CDR2 YYNGEE. The CDR3 is made up of 16 amino acids. The CDR3 is CASSSRLALSYNEQFF. In DNA form, the CDR3 reads TGTGCCAGCAGCTCTCGGTTAGCTCTCTCCTACAATGAGCAGTTCTTC.

Only one count was recorded for this clone. The chain links TRBV28 to TRBJ1-6; 9 nucleotides align to TRBD1. The CDR3 has 13 residues. V was pared by 8 bases and J by 9 bases, with 5 bases of the junction left unmatched. Germline CDR1 and CDR2: MDHEN and SYDVKM. The DNA of the CDR3 is TGTGCCAGCGGGGACAGGGCAACTTCACCCCTCCACTTT. This translates into CASGDRATSPLHF.

This clone was picked up a small number of times. J is TRBJ1-6 and V is TRBV19; D might be TRBD1 (6 bases). CDR3 size: 15 residues. The V gene lost 4 bases and the J gene lost 8 bases, with 15 bases spanning the gap. CDR1 and CDR2 (germline): LNHDA, SQIVND (reference sequence). CDR3 DNA: TGTGCCAGTAGTACCCGACAGGCGAAAGATTCACCCCTCCACTTT. It yields the protein CASSTRQAKDSPLHF. The variable domain in full, completed from reference TRBV19 and TRBJ1-6, reads DGGITQSPKYLFRKEGQNVTLSCEQNLNHDAMYWYRQDPGQGLRLIYYSQIVNDFQKGDIAEGYSVSREKKESFPLTVTSAQKNPTAFYLCASSTRQAKDSPLHFGNGTRLTVT.

V gene TRBV28 combines with J gene TRBJ1-3; D is perhaps TRBD1 (5 bases). With 6 bases removed from V and 1 base from J, the gap between germline ends came to 16 bases. This CDR3 has 16 residues. The germline V gene has CDR1 MDHEN and CDR2 SYDVKM. CDR3 protein: CASSESRVPSGNTIYF. The CDR3 DNA sequence: TGTGCCAGCAGCGAATCCAGGGTCCCATCTGGAAACACCATATATTTT.

Only a few counts were recorded for this clone. CDR3 DNA sequence: TGCGCCAGCAGCCTGCGGACAGGGGAAGAAAAACTGTTTTTT. This sequence encodes CASSLRTGEEKLFF. The J gene is TRBJ1-4, the V gene TRBV5-1; 9 bases are shared with TRBD1. Germline V gives CDR1 SGHRS, CDR2 YFSETQ. The V gene end was trimmed by 4 bases and the J gene end by 8 bases; junction bases not matched to a gene: 6. This CDR3 comprises 14 residues.

The gene calls are TRBV6-5 and TRBJ1-2, with TRBD1 as a possible D gene (6 bases). The CDR3 is made up of 14 amino acids. Trimming cost V 7 bases and J 2 bases, with 14 bases left between them. Germline V lookup: CDR1 MNHEY, CDR2 SVGAGI. The CDR3 is CASTQTGPNYGYTF. CDR3 coding DNA: TGTGCCAGCACACAGACAGGCCCCAACTATGGCTACACCTTC.

The chain is built from TRBV27 and TRBJ2-7, with 8 bases lining up with TRBD2. Per germline, CDR1 MNHEY and CDR2 SMNVEV (reference sequence). The CDR3 extends over 14 amino acids. With V trimmed by 11 bases and J by 0 bases, 9 bases remained unmatched. The CDR3 here is CAAGGSGASYEQYF. The CDR3 coding sequence is TGTGCCGCGGGGGGTAGCGGGGCCTCCTACGAGCAGTACTTC.

The CDR3 DNA sequence: TGTGCCAGCAGCGTACAGGGGGGCCCTGAAGCTTTCTTT. Encoded protein: CASSVQGGPEAFF. The chain combines TRBV9 with TRBJ1-1; TRBD1 aligns across 7 bases. Germline assignment: CDR1 SGDLS and CDR2 YYNGEE. The CDR3 length is 13 residues. J was trimmed by 6 bases and V by 1 base; bases with no gene match: 3.

For the CDR3, the DNA is TGTGCCAGCAGCTGGAGGGACAGGAACACTGAAGCTTTCTTT. This translates into CASSWRDRNTEAFF. The genes are TRBV7-9 and TRBJ1-1, with TRBD1 matching 7 bases. The trim removed 4 bases at V and 1 base at J, leaving 3 bases unmatched. Germline V CDR1 and CDR2: SEHNR, FQNEAQ (reference sequence). The CDR3 extends over 14 amino acids.

The chain has TRBV27 and TRBJ2-7; a weak D match, TRBD1 (5 bases). Germline lookup yields CDR1 MNHEY and CDR2 SMNVEV (reference sequence). V was pared by 2 bases and J by 3 bases, with 8 bases between. The CDR3 loop spans 13 amino acids. The CDR3 nucleotides are TGTGCCAGCAGTTTAAGGCAGGGCTACGAGCAGTACTTC. This gives the protein CASSLRQGYEQYF.

DNA for the CDR3: TGTGCCAGCAGTGAAGGCGCACCTTCCTACGAGCAGTACTTC. It encodes CASSEGAPSYEQYF. The V call is TRBV2, the J call TRBJ2-7, with D uncertain. The V gene lost 1 base and the J gene lost 1 base, with 8 bases spanning the gap. CDR3 size: 14 residues. CDR1 and CDR2 from the germline V gene are SNHLY and FYNNEI.

The genes are TRBV15 and TRBJ2-7, with D unclear. Deletions cut 0 bases from V and 5 bases from J, with 11 bases between. The CDR3 covers 14 residues. Germline V lookup: CDR1 LNHNV, CDR2 YYDKDF (reference sequence). The CDR3 DNA is TGTGCCACCAGCAGAGATCTAGGCCGGAACGAGCAGTACTTC. This sequence encodes CATSRDLGRNEQYF.

The chain couples TRBV5-1 to TRBJ2-5; possibly TRBD2 for D (6 bases). The germline V gene encodes CDR1 SGHRS and CDR2 YFSETQ. V gave up 7 bases and J gave up 3 bases, with 13 bases separating them. This CDR3 has 13 residues. The CDR3 nucleotides are TGCGCCAGCGGGGACTGGGGAAAAGAGACCCAGTACTTC. This codes for CASGDWGKETQYF.

The genes are TRBV29-1 and TRBJ1-3; TRBD1 matches at 7 bases. Looked up from germline, CDR1 is SQVTM and CDR2 is ANQGSEA. CDR3 length: 14 amino acids. The V segment lost 6 bases and the J segment 4 bases; nucleotides outside the gene matches: 9. The DNA for the CDR3 is TGCAGCGTCCGACGTACAGGGGACGGAAACACCATATATTTT. Encoded protein: CSVRRTGDGNTIYF. Based on the CDR3 plus reference TRBV29-1 and TRBJ1-3, the full variable domain is SAVISQKPSRDICQRGTSLTIQCQVDSQVTMMFWYRQQPGQSLTLIATANQGSEATYESGFVIDKFPISRPNLTFSTLTVSNMSPEDSSIYLCSVRRTGDGNTIYFGEGSWLTVV.

The chain couples TRBV28 to TRBJ1-5; a possible D gene is TRBD1 (5 bases). Between the trimmed V and J ends, which lost 10 bases and 0 bases, there was a span of 22 bases. The CDR3 has 17 amino acids. CDR1 is MDHEN and CDR2 is SYDVKM in the germline V gene. As DNA, the CDR3 is TGTGCCACCTTCGGGGGGAGGGACCTCCTTAGCAATCAGCCCCAGCATTTT. It codes for CATFGGRDLLSNQPQHF. Complete variable domain (other parts from reference TRBV28 and TRBJ1-5): DVKVTQSSRYLVKRTGEKVFLECVQDMDHENMFWYRQDPGLGLRLIYFSYDVKMKEKGDIPEGYSVSREKKERFSLILESASTNQTSMYLCATFGGRDLLSNQPQHFGDGTRLSIL.

The V call is TRBV29-1, the J call TRBJ2-1, with a tentative D call TRBD2 (6 bases). CDR3 length: 16 amino acids. Trimming shortened V by 3 bases and J by 8 bases, and 23 bases separated the two germline ends. Germline V gene data show CDR1 as SQVTM and CDR2 as ANQGSEA. The CDR3 is CSVDSGIRLGYDEQFF. CDR3 sequence (DNA): TGCAGCGTTGATTCGGGAATCCGACTAGGCTATGATGAGCAGTTCTTC.

This clone was observed a single time. V is TRBV29-1 and J is TRBJ1-2; 8 nucleotides agree with TRBD1. Unmatched junction bases numbered 7, after V lost 6 bases and J lost 7 bases. The CDR3 length is 12 residues. CDR1 and CDR2 (germline): SQVTM, ANQGSEA. The chain's CDR3 is CSVYRGGIGYTF. CDR3 nucleotide sequence: TGCAGCGTCTACAGGGGGGGTATTGGCTACACCTTC.